These 11 T cell receptor beta chains were sequenced from one sample in a study of radiotherapy plus CTLA-4 blockade in lung cancer. Sequenced by immunoSEQ multiplex PCR; TCRdb stores in-frame clones only, minus some. The data contain about 48,000 clones, around 83% of them singletons. This specimen consisted of peripheral blood, obtained from a patient treated with radiotherapy plus ipilimumab. Source of these receptors: a human donor with non-small cell lung cancer who had stable disease on radiotherapy plus ipilimumab.

This sequence joins TRBV28 and TRBJ2-7, with 7 bases lining up with TRBD2. The germline CDR1 and CDR2 sequences are MDHEN and SYDVKM. V was clipped by 7 bases and J by 4 bases; unmatched bases: 13. There are 15 residues in the CDR3. The CDR3 sequence is CASTPRLAISYEQYF. The CDR3 nucleotides are TGTGCCAGCACCCCCCGACTAGCAATCTCGTACGAGCAGTACTTC.

V and J are TRBV25-1 and TRBJ1-5; TRBD1 is a possible D gene (5 bases). The CDR3 spans 15 residues. The V gene's germline CDR1 is MGHDK and CDR2 SYGVNS. With 4 bases removed from V and 2 bases from J, the gap between germline ends came to 12 bases. CDR3: CASSADINGNQPQHF. CDR3 nucleotide sequence: TGTGCCAGCAGTGCGGACATAAACGGCAATCAGCCCCAGCATTTT.

The chain links TRBV7-2 to TRBJ2-7; TRBD1 matches at 7 bases. From germline, CDR1 is SGHTA and CDR2 FQGNSA. The junction had 12 bases not matched to a gene; V was cut back by 3 bases and J by 7 bases. The CDR3 length is 15 residues. CDR3 nucleotides: TGTGCCAGCAGCTTTCACAGGGGAAGTCCCCCGGAGCAGTACTTC. Translation: CASSFHRGSPPEQYF.

By its share, this clone is medium-sized (0.01 to 0.1%). This sequence joins TRBV15 and TRBJ2-5, with TRBD2 matching 8 bases. CDR1 and CDR2 (germline): LNHNV, YYDKDF (reference sequence). Trimming cost V 5 bases and J 4 bases; bases outside gene matches: 9. The CDR3 spans 15 residues. The CDR3 DNA sequence: TGTGCCACCAGCGGACCGGGACTAGGGGGAGAGACCCAGTACTTC. Amino acid sequence: CATSGPGLGGETQYF.

The rearrangement uses TRBV7-8 and TRBJ2-1, with 12 bases fitting TRBD2. CDR3 size: 17 residues. Germline values: CDR1 SGHVS, CDR2 FQNEAQ. Losses at the gene ends were 3 bases for V and 5 bases for J; bases not matched to a gene: 8. In DNA, the CDR3 is TGTGCCAGCAGCTTTCCCGTCCGGACTAGCGGGAACAATGAGCAGTTCTTC. Translation gives CASSFPVRTSGNNEQFF.

The chain carries TRBV5-1 and TRBJ2-3; 8 nucleotides agree with TRBD1. Germline CDR1 reads SGHRS; CDR2 reads YFSETQ. This CDR3 region has 14 residues. Germline trimming cut 8 bases from V and 2 bases from J; bases unmatched to any gene: 7. This CDR3 reads CASWRGQDTDTQYF. CDR3 in DNA: TGCGCCAGTTGGCGGGGACAGGACACAGATACGCAGTATTTT. Combining the CDR3 with reference TRBV5-1 and TRBJ2-3 gives the whole variable domain KAGVTQTPRYLIKTRGQQVTLSCSPISGHRSVSWYQQTPGQGLQFLFEYFSETQRNKGNFPGRFSGRQFSNSRSEMNVSTLELGDSALYLCASWRGQDTDTQYFGPGTRLTVL.

This chain joins TRBV5-1 and TRBJ2-2; TRBD2 aligns across 7 bases. Germline V gene data show CDR1 as SGHRS and CDR2 as YFSETQ. CDR3 length: 17 amino acids. Trimming removed 1 base from V and 5 bases from J; junction bases left unmatched: 11. CDR3 sequence: CASSLWTVGLDTGELFF. CDR3 bases: TGCGCCAGCAGCTTGTGGACGGTTGGACTAGATACCGGGGAGCTGTTTTTT. The full variable domain, with the rest looked up from reference TRBV5-1 and TRBJ2-2, is KAGVTQTPRYLIKTRGQQVTLSCSPISGHRSVSWYQQTPGQGLQFLFEYFSETQRNKGNFPGRFSGRQFSNSRSEMNVSTLELGDSALYLCASSLWTVGLDTGELFFGEGSRLTVL.

With regard to this clone: An end of the junction does not agree with germline; a read error may underlie this. The chain joins TRBV7-7 to TRBJ2-2; a weak D match, TRBD1 (5 bases). This CDR3 has 14 residues. Germline loops: CDR1 SSHAT, CDR2 FNYEAQ (reference sequence). The chain's CDR3 is CASSVGQNTGELFF. CDR3 DNA: TGTGCTAGCAGCGTCGGACAGAACACCGGGGAGCTGTTTTTT. The full variable domain, its missing parts supplied by reference TRBV7-7 and TRBJ2-2, is GAGVSQSPRYKVTKRGQDVTLRCDPISSHATLYWYQQALGQGPEFLTYFNYEAQPDKSGLPSDRFSAERPEGSISTLTIQRTEQRDSAMYRCASSVGQNTGELFFGEGSRLTVL.

The rearrangement links TRBV7-2 to TRBJ2-1; no clear D gene. This CDR3 is 14 amino acids long. CDR1 and CDR2 from the germline V gene are SGHTA and FQGNSA. Trimming removed 1 base at V and 7 bases at J, with 11 bases between. Here the CDR3 DNA reads TGTGCCAGCAGCTTAGTGGCGGCGATTAATGAGCAGTTCTTC. As protein: CASSLVAAINEQFF.

The chain carries TRBV10-3 and TRBJ2-2, with 7 bases fitting TRBD2. The J segment lost 4 bases and the V segment lost 6 bases, leaving 2 bases of the junction unmatched. From germline, CDR1 is ENHRY and CDR2 SYGVKD. CDR3 size: 13 residues. In nucleotides, the CDR3 is TGTGCCATCAGGGGAGGGCCCACCGGGGAGCTGTTTTTT. This sequence encodes CAIRGGPTGELFF.

The chain has TRBV6-4 and TRBJ1-1; no definite D call. The CDR3 consists of 13 residues. The germline CDR1 and CDR2 sequences are MRHNA and SNTAGT. V dropped 4 bases and J dropped 3 bases, with 9 bases sitting between them. CDR3 in DNA: TGTGCCAGCAGTGCCGGGTCCTACACTGAAGCTTTCTTT. Its translation: CASSAGSYTEAFF.